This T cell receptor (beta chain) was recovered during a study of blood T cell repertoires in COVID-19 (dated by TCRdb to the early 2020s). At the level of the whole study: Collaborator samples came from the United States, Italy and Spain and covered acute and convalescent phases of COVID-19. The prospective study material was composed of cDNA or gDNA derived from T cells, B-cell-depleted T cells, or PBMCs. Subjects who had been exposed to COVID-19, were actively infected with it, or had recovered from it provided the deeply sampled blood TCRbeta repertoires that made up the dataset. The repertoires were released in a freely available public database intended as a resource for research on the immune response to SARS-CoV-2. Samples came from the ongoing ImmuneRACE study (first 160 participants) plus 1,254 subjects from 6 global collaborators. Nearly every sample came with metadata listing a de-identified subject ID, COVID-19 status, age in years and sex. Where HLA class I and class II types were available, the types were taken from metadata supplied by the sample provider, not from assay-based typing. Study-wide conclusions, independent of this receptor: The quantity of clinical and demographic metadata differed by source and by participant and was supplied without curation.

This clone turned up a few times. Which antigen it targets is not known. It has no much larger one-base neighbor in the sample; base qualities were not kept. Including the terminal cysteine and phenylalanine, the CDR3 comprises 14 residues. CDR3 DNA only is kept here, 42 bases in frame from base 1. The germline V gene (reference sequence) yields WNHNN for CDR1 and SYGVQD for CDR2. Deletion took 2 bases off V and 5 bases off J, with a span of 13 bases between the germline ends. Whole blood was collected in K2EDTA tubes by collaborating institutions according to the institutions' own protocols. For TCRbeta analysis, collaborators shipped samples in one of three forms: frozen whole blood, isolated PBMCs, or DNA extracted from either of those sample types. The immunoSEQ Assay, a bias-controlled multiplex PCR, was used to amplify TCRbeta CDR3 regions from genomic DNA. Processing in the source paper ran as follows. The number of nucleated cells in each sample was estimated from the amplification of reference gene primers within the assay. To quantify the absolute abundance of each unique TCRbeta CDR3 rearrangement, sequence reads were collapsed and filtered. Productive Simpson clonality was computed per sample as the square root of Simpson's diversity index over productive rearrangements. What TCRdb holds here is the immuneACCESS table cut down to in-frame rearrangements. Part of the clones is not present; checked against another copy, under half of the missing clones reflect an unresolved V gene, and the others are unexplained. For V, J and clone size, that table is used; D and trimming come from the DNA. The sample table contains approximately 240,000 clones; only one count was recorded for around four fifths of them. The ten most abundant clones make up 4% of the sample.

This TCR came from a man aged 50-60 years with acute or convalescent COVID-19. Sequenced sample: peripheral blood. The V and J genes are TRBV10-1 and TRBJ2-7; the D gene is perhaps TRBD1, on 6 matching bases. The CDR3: CASSERTVLHEQYF. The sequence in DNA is TGCGCCAGCAGTGAGAGGACAGTCCTCCACGAGCAGTACTTC.